This T cell receptor (beta chain) appears in the sequencing data of a study of blood T cells in healthy people across ages. Combining a sample-barcoded 5' primer with a J-beta primer mix, a second PCR ran for about 7 to 11 cycles. TCRdb fed the 5' RACE reads into MiXCR, producing one record per CDR3 protein. The sample lists around 1,900,000 distinct CDR3 sequences, approximately 39% seen once, with 23% in the top ten. Germline V gene sequence: CDR1 SGHRS, CDR2 YFSETQ. V dropped 4 bases and J dropped 0; count of bases not matched to a gene: 9. This CDR3 contains 17 residues. This chain connects TRBV5-1 to TRBJ1-4, with TRBD1 identical over 7 bases. The sequence came from a human donor in good health. The specimen was blood. The CDR3 coding sequence is TGCGCCAGCAGCCCCGGGACAGATTTTGCAACTAATGAAAAACTGTTTTTT. Translation gives CASSPGTDFATNEKLFF.